These T cell receptor beta chains were read from a single sample in a study of blood T cells in healthy people across ages. Via MiXCR, TCRdb re-called the 5' RACE reads, giving one row per CDR3 protein. Among fewer than 900,000 distinct CDR3 sequences listed, 36% were seen once. Sequencing used blood. Receptors were obtained from a man between 18 and 29 years old in good health. Each CDR3 is given with its conserved first and last residue. A D gene is named only where the DNA matches it firmly. Expanded clones are given a class, and other clones once, few, many or no size at all.

TRBD2	many	TRBV4-2	TRBJ2-5	17	TGTGCCAGCAGCCAAGGGACTAGCGGGGGCTTCCAAGAGACCCAGTACTTC	CASSQGTSGGFQETQYF
TRBD2	.	TRBV7-2	TRBJ2-1	15	TGTGCCAGCTCTAGCGGGGATAGCTCCTACGATGAGCAGTTCTTC	CASSSGDSSYDEQFF
TRBD2	few	TRBV7-2	TRBJ2-7	16	TGTGCCAGCACGCCGACCGGGACTAGCTGGAGGTACGAGCAGTACTTC	CASTPTGTSWRYEQYF
TRBD1	few	TRBV3-1	TRBJ1-1	12	TGTGCCAGCAGCCAGGGACAGGTTGAAGCTTTCTTT	CASSQGQVEAFF
.	.	TRBV5-5	TRBJ2-1	15	TGTGCCAGCAGCTTCGAAGCACAGGGATACAATGAGCAGTTCTTC	CASSFEAQGYNEQFF
.	.	TRBV4-3	TRBJ1-1	17	TGCGCCAGCAGCCAAGATCGAATGGCAGGGGTGTCGGCTGAAGCTTTCTTT	CASSQDRMAGVSAEAFF
.	.	TRBV5-1	TRBJ2-2	16	TGCGCCAGCAGCTTGGCTAGGCAGGTCGACACCGGGGAGCTGTTTTTT	CASSLARQVDTGELFF
.	.	TRBV9	TRBJ1-4	15	TGTGCCAGCAGCGTAGCCTGGGGTACGAATGAAAAACTGTTTTTT	CASSVAWGTNEKLFF
.	.	TRBV29-1	TRBJ1-3	15	TGCAGCGTTGAAGATCTTAGGACAGATGGAAACACCATATATTTT	CSVEDLRTDGNTIYF
.	.	TRBV28	TRBJ1-2	13	TGTGCCAGCACCGCGGGAGAAGGCTATGGCTACACCTTC	CASTAGEGYGYTF
TRBD1	.	TRBV7-9	TRBJ2-7	14	TGTACCAGCAGCTGGGGACAGGGAATTTACGAGCAGTACTTC	CTSSWGQGIYEQYF
.	few	TRBV7-2	TRBJ1-5	14	TGTGCCAGCAGCGAAGGACAGAGCAATCAGCCCCAGCATTTT	CASSEGQSNQPQHF
TRBD1	few	TRBV2	TRBJ2-5	14	TGTGCCAGCAGTAGCCGGACAGGGCAAGAGACCCAGTACTTC	CASSSRTGQETQYF
.	few	TRBV20-1	TRBJ2-2	11	TGCAGTGCGTTAGAAACCGGGGAGCTGTTTTTT	CSALETGELFF
.	.	TRBV10-3	TRBJ2-5	15	TGTGCCATCAGTGAGTCAGAGGGCCCTTACAATGAGCAGTACTTC	CAISESEGPYNEQYF
.	.	TRBV12-3/TRBV12-4	TRBJ1-3	16	TGTGCCAGCAGTTTAGCCCCGGGACTAGGAGGAAACACCATATATTTT	CASSLAPGLGGNTIYF
.	few	TRBV7-2	TRBJ1-2	14	TGTGCCAGCAGCTCAGGTTCCGGGGACCGCGGCTACACCTTC	CASSSGSGDRGYTF
.	.	TRBV6-5	TRBJ2-2	16	TGTGCCAGCAGTCGAGGTGCCCCTCCGAACACCGGGGAGCTGTTTTTT	CASSRGAPPNTGELFF
.	.	TRBV6-5	TRBJ2-3	15	TGTGCCAGCAGTCAACAGGCATCTAGCACAGATACGCAGTATTTT	CASSQQASSTDTQYF
TRBD2	few	TRBV20-1	TRBJ2-1	15	TGCAGTGCTAGTTCTTTGGCGGGGGGGCGAGGTGAGCAGTTCTTC	CSASSLAGGRGEQFF
.	.	TRBV7-2	TRBJ1-2	13	TGTGCCAGCAGCTCTCGGGATCACTATGGCCACACCTTC	CASSSRDHYGHTF
.	.	TRBV7-9	TRBJ2-4	13	TGTGCCAGCAGCTGGCGAGACAGAGACATTCAGTACTTC	CASSWRDRDIQYF
.	few	TRBV7-3	TRBJ2-1	15	TGTGCCAGCAGCTTAACGGCCTCTAGGTTGGAGACCCAGTTCTTC	CASSLTASRLETQFF
.	.	TRBV12-3/TRBV12-4	TRBJ2-4	15	TGTGCCAGCAGTTTCAACCGCAGGGCCAAAAACATTCAGTACTTC	CASSFNRRAKNIQYF
.	.	TRBV3-1	TRBJ1-4	15	TGTGCCAGCAGCCGATCGACAGGCCCTTTTGAAAAACTGTTTTTT	CASSRSTGPFEKLFF
.	few	TRBV7-9	TRBJ2-7	17	TGTGCCAGCAGCTTAATGAGCGCAGGTGCTAAAAACTACGAGCAGTACTTC	CASSLMSAGAKNYEQYF
.	few	TRBV3-1	TRBJ2-2	17	TGTGCCAGCAGCCAAGAACATCCGACGGCGAACACCGGGGAGCTGTTTTTT	CASSQEHPTANTGELFF
.	.	TRBV3-1	TRBJ1-2	14	TGTGCCGGCAGCCAAGAAGACTCGAACTATGGCTACACCTTC	CAGSQEDSNYGYTF
.	.	TRBV7-9	TRBJ2-4	16	TGTGCCAGCAGCTTAGACACGCACAGTCGAAGGGGCATTCAGTACTTC	CASSLDTHSRRGIQYF
TRBD2	.	TRBV5-6	TRBJ2-1	22	TGTGCCAGCAGCTTCGATCGTTTTGGGACTAGCGGGGATCGGGGGATCTACAATGAGCAGTTCTTC	CASSFDRFGTSGDRGIYNEQFF
TRBD1	.	TRBV7-2	TRBJ1-5	16	TGTGCCAGCAGAGACCGGGACAGGGGGAGCAATCAGCCCCAGCATTTT	CASRDRDRGSNQPQHF
TRBD2	few	TRBV7-8	TRBJ2-5	18	TGTGCCAGCAGCACGGGACTAGCGGGGGGAATCCCTCAAGAGACCCAGTACTTC	CASSTGLAGGIPQETQYF
.	.	TRBV4-2	TRBJ2-3	14	TGTGCCAGCAGCCAAGATAGGGGGTCCCTCACGCAGTATTTT	CASSQDRGSLTQYF
.	few	TRBV12-3/TRBV12-4	TRBJ2-7	13	TGTGCCAGCAGCGTAGGGCCCAACTACGAGCAGTACTTC	CASSVGPNYEQYF
.	.	TRBV5-1	TRBJ2-3	14	TGCGCCAGCATACAAGGGGACCAGGGAGATACGCAGTATTTT	CASIQGDQGDTQYF
.	.	TRBV2	TRBJ2-7	15	TGTGCCAGCAGTCCCCAGAGGACAAAAAACCACGAGCAGTACTTC	CASSPQRTKNHEQYF
.	.	TRBV7-9	TRBJ2-1	15	TGTGCCAGCAGCTTATCGGGCGCCGTCACGAATGAGCAGTTCTTC	CASSLSGAVTNEQFF
TRBD2	few	TRBV6-6	TRBJ2-1	15	TGTGCCAGCAGCAAAACTAGCGGGGGGGCGAATGAGCAGTTCTTC	CASSKTSGGANEQFF
.	.	TRBV20-1	TRBJ1-1	12	TGCAGTGCGGAGGGTGTGAGAACTGAAGCTTTCTTT	CSAEGVRTEAFF
TRBD1	.	TRBV20-1	TRBJ1-5	16	TGCAGTGCTTCCCCTGGACAGGCCAATAGCAATCAGCCCCAGCATTTT	CSASPGQANSNQPQHF
.	few	TRBV2	TRBJ1-6	11	TGTGCCAGCAGGATAGGTTCACCCCTCCACTTT	CASRIGSPLHF
.	few	TRBV9	TRBJ2-1	13	TGTGCCAGCAGCGCAACAGATTACAATGAGCAGTTCTTC	CASSATDYNEQFF
TRBD1	few	TRBV20-1	TRBJ1-1	15	TGCAGTGCCACGACAGGGCTTGAGATGAACACTGAAGCTTTCTTT	CSATTGLEMNTEAFF
.	many	TRBV7-3	TRBJ2-3	16	TGTGCCAGCAGCTTATTTGGTGGGGGGGCAGGAGATACGCAGTATTTT	CASSLFGGGAGDTQYF
TRBD1	few	TRBV5-1	TRBJ2-3	13	TGCGCCAGCACGGGACAGGGTGGAGATACGCAGTATTTT	CASTGQGGDTQYF
.	.	TRBV4-3	TRBJ2-7	15	TGCGCCAGCAGCCAAGTTGCCGGTACCTACAATGAGCAGTACTTC	CASSQVAGTYNEQYF